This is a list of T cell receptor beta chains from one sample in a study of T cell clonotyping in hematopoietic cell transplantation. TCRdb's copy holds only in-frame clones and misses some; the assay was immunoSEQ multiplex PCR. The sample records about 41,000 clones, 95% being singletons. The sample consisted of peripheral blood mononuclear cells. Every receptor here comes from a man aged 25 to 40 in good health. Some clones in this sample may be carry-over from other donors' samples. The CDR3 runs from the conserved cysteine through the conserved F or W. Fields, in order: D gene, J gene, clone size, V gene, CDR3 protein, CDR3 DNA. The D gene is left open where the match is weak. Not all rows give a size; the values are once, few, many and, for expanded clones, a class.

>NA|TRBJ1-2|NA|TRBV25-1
CASSEREEGYGYTF
TGTGCCAGCAGCGAGAGGGAAGAAGGCTATGGCTACACCTTC
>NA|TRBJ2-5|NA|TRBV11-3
CASSLGAQSKETQYF
TGTGCCAGCAGCTTAGGGGCCCAGAGTAAAGAGACCCAGTACTTC
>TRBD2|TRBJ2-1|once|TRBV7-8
CASSWMAGGDNEQFF
TGTGCCAGCAGCTGGATGGCGGGGGGCGACAATGAGCAGTTCTTC
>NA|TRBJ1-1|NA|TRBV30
CAWRQVAYEAFF
TGTGCCTGGAGGCAGGTCGCTTATGAAGCTTTCTTT
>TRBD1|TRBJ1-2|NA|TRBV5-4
CASSDRGVNGYTF
TGTGCCAGCAGCGACAGGGGGGTTAATGGCTACACCTTC
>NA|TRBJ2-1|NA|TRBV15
CATSRDNTGLNEQFF
TGTGCCACCAGCAGAGATAACACGGGACTCAACGAGCAGTTCTTC
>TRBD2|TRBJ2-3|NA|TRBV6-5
CASSTSGSRHTQYF
TGTGCCAGCAGTACTAGCGGGAGTCGCCATACGCAGTATTTT
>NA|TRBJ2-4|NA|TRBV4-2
CASSQGTGELNIQYF
TGTGCCAGCAGCCAAGGGACGGGGGAACTAAACATTCAGTACTTC
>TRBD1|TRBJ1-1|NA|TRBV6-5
CASSSTGEAFF
TGTGCCAGCAGTTCGACAGGGGAGGCTTTCTTT
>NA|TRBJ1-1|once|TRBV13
CASSPVGQEGERTEAFF
TGTGCCAGCAGCCCGGTGGGCCAAGAGGGGGAAAGGACTGAAGCTTTCTTT
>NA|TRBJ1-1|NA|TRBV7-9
CASSLWSRAFF
TGTGCCAGCAGCTTATGGAGTCGAGCTTTCTTT
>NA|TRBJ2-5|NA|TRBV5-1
CASSLEETQYF
TGCGCCAGCAGCTTGGAAGAGACCCAGTACTTC
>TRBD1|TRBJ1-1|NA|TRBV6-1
CASSEVGQGEAFF
TGTGCCAGCAGTGAAGTGGGACAGGGGGAAGCTTTCTTT
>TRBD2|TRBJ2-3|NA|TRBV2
CASSVIQLARKEYF
TGTGCCAGCAGCGTGATTCAACTAGCGAGGAAGGAGTATTTT
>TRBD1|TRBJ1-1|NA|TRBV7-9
CASSPGQGVGNTEAFF
TGTGCCAGCAGCCCAGGACAGGGGGTAGGGAACACTGAAGCTTTCTTT
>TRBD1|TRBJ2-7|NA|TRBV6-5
CAASRDRDLGEQYF
TGTGCCGCCTCAAGGGACAGGGACTTGGGCGAGCAGTACTTC